The clone carrying this T cell receptor beta chain was counted a single time. Data came from immunoSEQ multiplex PCR; TCRdb stores just in-frame clones and leaves some out. This sample yields roughly 230,000 clones, of which 70% to 90% are seen a single time; more than 4% belongs to the top ten. Trimming cost V 3 bases and J 3 bases; bases outside gene matches: 5. Germline V CDR1 and CDR2: MGHRA, YSYEKL. The CDR3 extends over 16 amino acids. The source of the sample is a study of blood T cell repertoires in COVID-19. The material sequenced was peripheral blood. The chain links TRBV4-1 to TRBJ2-3, with 11 bases fitting TRBD2. The clonotype comes from a middle-aged man with acute or convalescent COVID-19. CDR3 loop: CASSQVSGRATDTQYF. The CDR3 DNA reads TGCGCCAGCAGCCAGGTTAGCGGGAGGGCTACAGATACGCAGTATTTT.